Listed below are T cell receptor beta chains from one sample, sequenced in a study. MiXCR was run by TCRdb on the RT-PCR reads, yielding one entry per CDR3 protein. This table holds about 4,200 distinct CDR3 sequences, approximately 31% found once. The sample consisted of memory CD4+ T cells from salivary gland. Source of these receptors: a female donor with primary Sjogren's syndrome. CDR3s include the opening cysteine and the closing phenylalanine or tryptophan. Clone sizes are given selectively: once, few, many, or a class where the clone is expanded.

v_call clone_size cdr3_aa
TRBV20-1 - CSASPGTSSYEQYF
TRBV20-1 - CSAREDGYGYTF
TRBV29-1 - CSVESPQRPEAFF
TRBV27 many CASSGVVTGSHEQYF
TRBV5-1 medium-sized CASSAGTGVDQPQHF
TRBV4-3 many CASSQDTGTGNTEAFF
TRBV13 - CASSLGGRTSGNEQYF
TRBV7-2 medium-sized CASSQLVAAEQYF
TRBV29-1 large CSADSSRTDTQYF
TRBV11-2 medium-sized CASSLSGVTGSGYGYTF
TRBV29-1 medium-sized CSVVTDTTEAFF
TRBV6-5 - CASSLQGRTQETQYF
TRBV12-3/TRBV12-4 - CASRLGTSAYEQYF
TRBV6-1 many CASLLGRTGANVLTF
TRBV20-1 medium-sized CSARPGERPQHF
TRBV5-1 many CASSLYSGTGDSPLHF
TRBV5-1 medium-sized CASSDGKATEAFF
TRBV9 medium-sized CASSVGWGTGELFF
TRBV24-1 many CATSDFLGELFF
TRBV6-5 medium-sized CASSPYGLGGTGELFF
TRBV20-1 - CSASPQGGTDTQYF
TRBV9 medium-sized CASRATGTGGYTF
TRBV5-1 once CASSPLTGRAEDFF
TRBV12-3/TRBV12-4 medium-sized CASNQGGYGYTF
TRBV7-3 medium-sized CASSARDSTYNEQFF
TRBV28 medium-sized CASSPSGTGRNEQFF
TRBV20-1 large CSARGRDSNYGYTF
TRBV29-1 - CSAGETDNEQFF
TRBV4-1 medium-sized CASSQSSQDQNTEAFF
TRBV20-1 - CSARDTQGCANTGELFF
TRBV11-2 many CASSLEWDRGAFF
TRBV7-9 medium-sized CASSPGQGLGNSPLHF
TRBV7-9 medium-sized CASSLWQGDEKLFF
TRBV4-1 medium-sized CASSQDGTRPGLKQYF
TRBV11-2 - CASSLGRKNYGYTF
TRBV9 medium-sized CASTGESTEAFF
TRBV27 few CASSLVVGQGAIRGYTF
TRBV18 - CASSSGVCHTHDALCSNQPQHF
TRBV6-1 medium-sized CASSAWTSSYEQYF
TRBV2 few CASSAQRIGDEQYF
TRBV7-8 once CASVGQGAFEQFF
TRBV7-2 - CASSPGVGYQPQYF
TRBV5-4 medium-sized CASSLAGWINEQFF
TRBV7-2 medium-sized CASSLQDSINQPQHF
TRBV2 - CASSQGSFINSGANVLTF
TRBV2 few CASSTTGVGEKLFF
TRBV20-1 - CSASSPGAVYNEQFF
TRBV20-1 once CSANSGRDYNEQFF
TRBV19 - CASSTQNRLNTEAFF
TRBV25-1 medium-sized CASSAGQGGYTF
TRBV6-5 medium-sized CASTRGGGRDEQFF
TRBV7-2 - CASSDDIYEQYF
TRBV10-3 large CAISGPRQGRDTEAFF